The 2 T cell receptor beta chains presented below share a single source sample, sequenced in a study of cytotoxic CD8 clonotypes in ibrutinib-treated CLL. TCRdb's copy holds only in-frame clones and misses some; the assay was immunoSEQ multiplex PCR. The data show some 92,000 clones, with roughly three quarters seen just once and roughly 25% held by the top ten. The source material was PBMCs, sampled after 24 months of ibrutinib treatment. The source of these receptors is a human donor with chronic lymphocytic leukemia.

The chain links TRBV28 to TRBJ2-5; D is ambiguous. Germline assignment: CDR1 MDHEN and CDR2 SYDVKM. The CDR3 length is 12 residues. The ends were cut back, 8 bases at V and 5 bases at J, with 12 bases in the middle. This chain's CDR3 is CASRSGFETQYF. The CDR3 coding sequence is TGTGCCAGCCGGTCGGGCTTCGAGACCCAGTACTTC.

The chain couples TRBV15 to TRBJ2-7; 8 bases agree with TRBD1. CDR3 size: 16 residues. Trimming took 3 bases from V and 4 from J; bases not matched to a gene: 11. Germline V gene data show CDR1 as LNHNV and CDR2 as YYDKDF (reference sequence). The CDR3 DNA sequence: TGTGCCACCAGCAGCGAACCATATCAGGGGGCATACGAGCAGTACTTC. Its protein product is CATSSEPYQGAYEQYF.